Shown below are 10 T cell receptor beta chains from a single sample sequenced in a study of regulatory T cells in long-lasting Graves disease. Library construction for TCR beta used iRepertoire HTBI primers and Arm-PCR of CDR3 regions. In TCRdb, the multiplex PCR reads were re-called with MiXCR into one record per CDR3 protein. The data contain some 300,000 distinct CDR3 sequences, approximately 20% of them seen just once; the ten biggest clones take up 45% to 70%. Regarding time point: persistent/refractory GD, antithyroid drugs over 5 years with positive TRAb. Isolated PBMC RNA provided the starting material for the TCR library. The sample in question was peripheral blood mononuclear cells (PBMCs), obtained when the disease was refractory, from a patient treated with antithyroid drugs. The receptor set was obtained from a female donor with Graves disease.

This rearrangement joins TRBV5-1 to TRBJ1-6; perhaps TRBD1 as D (5 bases). Trimming shortened V by 4 bases and J by 8 bases, and 16 bases separated the two germline ends. In germline, CDR1 is SGHRS, CDR2 YFSETQ. CDR3 length: 15 residues. CDR3 sequence: CASSPREGSDSPLHF. The CDR3 bases are TGCGCCAGCAGCCCTCGCGAGGGGTCTGATTCACCCCTCCACTTT.

This chain joins TRBV11-2 and TRBJ2-3; D unclear. The CDR3 is made up of 16 amino acids. Germline V gene data show CDR1 as SGHAT and CDR2 as FQNNGV. Trimming stripped 2 bases from V and 2 bases from J, with 14 bases between. The CDR3 DNA is TGTGCCAGCAGCTTACCTAGGACGACCCACACAGATACGCAGTATTTT. This sequence encodes CASSLPRTTHTDTQYF.

The chain carries TRBV7-3 and TRBJ2-7; TRBD1 might be the D (6 bases). Trimming removed 5 bases from V and 5 bases from J, with 13 bases in between. The CDR3 has 13 amino acids. CDR1 and CDR2 from the germline V gene are SGHTA and FQGTGA. Written as DNA, the CDR3 is TGTGCCAGCAGCAAAAACAGGGACCACGAGCAGTACTTC. Amino acids: CASSKNRDHEQYF.

This clonotype was picked up a small number of times. Germline is not matched at one junction end, which may reflect a read error. The chain uses TRBV28 and TRBJ2-7; 8 nucleotides agree with TRBD2. Germline loops: CDR1 MDHEN, CDR2 SYDVKM. The CDR3 runs to 13 residues. CDR3 DNA: TGTGCCAGCAGTTTGCAAATCTCTAGCGGGTTGTTCTTC. This gives the protein CASSLQISSGLFF.

The chain combines TRBV6-1 with TRBJ1-3; TRBD1 might be the D (5 bases). Germline V gene data show CDR1 as MNHNS and CDR2 as SASEGT. The CDR3 extends over 15 amino acids. Trimming left V 7 bases short and J 0 bases short, with 13 bases between. As DNA, the CDR3 is TGTGCCAGCACCCCAGACAGAAGCTCTGGAAACACCATATATTTT. This gives the protein CASTPDRSSGNTIYF.

V is TRBV5-5 and J is TRBJ1-3; D is uncertain. Germline V gene data show CDR1 as SGHKS and CDR2 as YYEKEE (reference sequence). This CDR3 has 18 amino acids. Trimming took 2 bases from V and 1 from J, leaving 19 bases between them. Here the CDR3 reads CASSFEIWEFSSGNTIYF. The DNA of the CDR3 is TGTGCCAGCAGCTTTGAAATCTGGGAGTTTTCTTCTGGAAACACCATATATTTT. Supplemented by reference TRBV5-5 and TRBJ1-3, the full variable domain reads DAGVTQSPTHLIKTRGQQVTLRCSPISGHKSVSWYQQVLGQGPQFIFQYYEKEERGRGNFPDRFSARQFPNYSSELNVNALLLGDSALYLCASSFEIWEFSSGNTIYFGEGSWLTVV.

This clonotype has just a few counts. V is TRBV9 and J is TRBJ2-2, with 7 bases that match TRBD2. Germline CDR1 and CDR2: SGDLS and YYNGEE. V gave up 3 bases and J gave up 6 bases; unmatched junction bases: 8. CDR3 length equals 15 residues. CDR3: CASSARLGGSGELFF. CDR3 DNA sequence: TGTGCCAGCAGCGCCAGGCTCGGGGGGTCCGGGGAGCTGTTTTTT.

The chain couples TRBV18 to TRBJ2-7, with 7 bases fitting TRBD1. The CDR3 extends over 14 amino acids. CDR1 is KGHSH, CDR2 LQKENI, per germline. Trimming removed 3 bases from V and 5 bases from J; junction bases left unmatched: 7. The CDR3 DNA is TGTGCCAGCTCACCTAGGGACAGCTTTCACGAGCAGTACTTC. It encodes CASSPRDSFHEQYF.

The chain is built from TRBV24-1 and TRBJ1-5, with a weak D call TRBD1 (5 bases). The CDR3 loop spans 16 amino acids. Per germline, CDR1 KGHDR and CDR2 SFDVKD. V was cut by 2 bases and J by 5 bases, with 15 bases left in between. The CDR3 reads CATSDSTWDAYQPQHF. CDR3 sequence (DNA): TGTGCCACCAGTGATTCTACCTGGGACGCGTATCAGCCCCAGCATTTT.

V is TRBV7-2 and J is TRBJ2-5, with 9 nucleotides matching TRBD2. The assigned J gene may be wrong: the sequence end matches TRBJ2-1 better. This CDR3 comprises 15 residues. CDR1 is SGHTA, CDR2 FQGNSA, per germline. CDR3 region: CASSFNAGGGTEQFF. The CDR3 region has the DNA TGTGCCAGCAGCTTTAATGCGGGGGGGGGCACGGAGCAGTTCTTC.